This TCR beta chain is drawn from a study of regulatory T cells in long-lasting Graves disease. Arm-PCR with iRepertoire HTBI primers amplified the CDR3 regions for these TCR beta libraries. From the multiplex PCR reads, TCRdb called clonotypes with MiXCR, one entry per CDR3 protein. The table includes some 250,000 distinct CDR3 sequences, around 20% detected once. Described time point: newly diagnosed GD, antithyroid drugs for less than 3 months. PBMC-extracted RNA yielded the TCR library. This CDR3 is built from 13 residues. Germline CDR1 is MDHEN and CDR2 is SYDVKM. The ends were cut back, 3 bases at V and 4 bases at J, with 9 bases in the middle.

This clonotype was sampled from a female donor with Graves disease. The chain carries TRBV28 and TRBJ1-2, with no clear D. The sample in question was peripheral blood mononuclear cells (PBMCs), obtained at new diagnosis, from a patient treated with antithyroid drugs. For the CDR3, the DNA is TGTGCCAGCAGTTTGCGTAGCATCTATGGCTACACCTTC. Translating it yields CASSLRSIYGYTF.